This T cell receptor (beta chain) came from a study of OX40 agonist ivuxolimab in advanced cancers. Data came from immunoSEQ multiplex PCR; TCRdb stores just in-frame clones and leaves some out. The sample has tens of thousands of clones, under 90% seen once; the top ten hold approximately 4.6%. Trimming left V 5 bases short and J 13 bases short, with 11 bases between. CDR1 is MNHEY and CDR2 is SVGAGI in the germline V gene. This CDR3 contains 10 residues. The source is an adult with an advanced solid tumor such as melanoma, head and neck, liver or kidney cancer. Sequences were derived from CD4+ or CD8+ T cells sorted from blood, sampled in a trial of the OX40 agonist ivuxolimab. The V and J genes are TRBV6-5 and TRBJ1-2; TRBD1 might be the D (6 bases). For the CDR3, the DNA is TGTGCCAGCAGTGAAGAACAGGGCACCTTC. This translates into CASSEEQGTF.